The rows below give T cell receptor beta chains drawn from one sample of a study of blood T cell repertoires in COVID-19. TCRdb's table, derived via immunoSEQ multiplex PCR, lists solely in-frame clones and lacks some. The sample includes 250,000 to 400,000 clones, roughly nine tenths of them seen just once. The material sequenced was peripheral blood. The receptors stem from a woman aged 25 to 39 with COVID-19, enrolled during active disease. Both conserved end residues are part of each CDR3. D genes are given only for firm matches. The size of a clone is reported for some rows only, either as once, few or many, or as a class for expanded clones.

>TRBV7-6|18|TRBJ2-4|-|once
TGTGCCAGCAGCTCCGGGACAGGGGCGACGCGGGAGGGAGGCATTCAGTACTTC
CASSSGTGATREGGIQYF
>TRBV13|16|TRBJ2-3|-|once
TGTGCCAGCAGCTCCAATCCGGGAGAGGGGAAAGATACGCAGTATTTT
CASSSNPGEGKDTQYF
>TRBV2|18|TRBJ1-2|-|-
TGTGCCAGCAGTTCCGCGCTCCCTAGACCGCTACTTGTAGGTAGCTACACCTTC
CASSSALPRPLLVGSYTF
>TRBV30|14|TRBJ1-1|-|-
TGTGCCTGGAGTGTAAAGGGGGTAAACACTGAAGCTTTCTTT
CAWSVKGVNTEAFF
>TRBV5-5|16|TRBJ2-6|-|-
TGTGCCAGCAGCTTGAGATCCGGTTCTGGGGCCAACGTCCTGACTTTC
CASSLRSGSGANVLTF
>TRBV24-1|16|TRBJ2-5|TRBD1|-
TGTGCCACCAGTGATTTGGGGACAGGGTCTGGGAAGACCCAGTACTTC
CATSDLGTGSGKTQYF
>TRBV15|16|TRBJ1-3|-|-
TGTGCCACCAGCAGAGGAGGCACCGTCTCTGGAAACACCATATATTTT
CATSRGGTVSGNTIYF
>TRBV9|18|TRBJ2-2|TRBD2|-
TGTGCCAGCAGCGTAGTTCCTAGCGGGAGGATGGACACCGGGGAGCTGTTTTTT
CASSVVPSGRMDTGELFF
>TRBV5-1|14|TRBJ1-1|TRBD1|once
TGCGCCAGCAGCGTGCCAGGGGGTACCACTGAAGCTTTCTTT
CASSVPGGTTEAFF
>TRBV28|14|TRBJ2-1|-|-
TGTGCCAGCAGTCCCCGCACAAATTACAATGAGCAGTTCTTC
CASSPRTNYNEQFF
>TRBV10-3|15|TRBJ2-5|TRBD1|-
TGTGCCATCAGTGGGGCCGGACAGGGGGAGGAGACCCAGTACTTC
CAISGAGQGEETQYF
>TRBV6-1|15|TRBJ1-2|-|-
TGTGCCAGCAGTGAAGGGGGAGGACTTTCCTATGGCTACACCTTC
CASSEGGGLSYGYTF
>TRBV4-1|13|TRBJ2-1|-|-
TGCGCCAGCAGCCTAGTTTTCGTTGCGGGAATGTTCTTC
CASSLVFVAGMFF
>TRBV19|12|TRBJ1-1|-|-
TGTGCCAGTAGTATTGGCAACACTGAAGCTTTCTTT
CASSIGNTEAFF
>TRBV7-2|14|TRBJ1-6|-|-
TGTGCCAGCAGCTTAGTACATGGAGGTTCACCCCTCCACTTT
CASSLVHGGSPLHF
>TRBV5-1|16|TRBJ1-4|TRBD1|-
TGCGCCAGCAGCGGACAGGGGGCCGGGGAAAGTGAAAAACTGTTTTTT
CASSGQGAGESEKLFF
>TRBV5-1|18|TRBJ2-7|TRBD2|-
TGCGCCAGCAGCTTGGACAGGACTTTAAGCGGGAGCTCCTACGAGCAGTACTTC
CASSLDRTLSGSSYEQYF
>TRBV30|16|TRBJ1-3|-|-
TGTGCCTGGAGTGTATCGGTGGTTAGCTCTGGAAACACCATATATTTT
CAWSVSVVSSGNTIYF
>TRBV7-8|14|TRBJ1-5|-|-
TGTGCCAGCAGCTTAGAGGGGAGCAATCAGCCCCAGCATTTT
CASSLEGSNQPQHF
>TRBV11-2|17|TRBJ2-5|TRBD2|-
TGTGCCAGCAGCTTAGAGGGACTAGCGGGGGTACAAGAGACCCAGTACTTC
CASSLEGLAGVQETQYF
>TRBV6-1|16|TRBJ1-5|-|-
TGTGCCAGCAGTGAAGGGAGGGTTCCAAGCAATCAGCCCCAGCATTTT
CASSEGRVPSNQPQHF
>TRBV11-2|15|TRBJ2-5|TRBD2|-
TGTGCCAGCAGCCCCTCGGGGGGGGCACAAGAGACCCAGTACTTC
CASSPSGGAQETQYF